This is a list of T cell receptor beta chains from one sample in a study of T cell repertoires in ileal Crohn's disease. Produced via immunoSEQ multiplex PCR; TCRdb's table is partial and in-frame only. The sample includes about 5,500 clones, roughly 80% of them seen just once. Sequencing was done on a sample of ileal tissue. The receptor source for this set is an adult with Crohn's disease. Both conserved end residues are trimmed from each CDR3. Each record gives: CDR3 length, V gene, D gene, CDR3 protein. D genes are given only for firm matches.

13	TRBV6-6	TRBD1	ASRFPGQGAYEQY
11	TRBV18	NA	ASSDSLQETQY
13	TRBV7-3	TRBD2	ASSSQRAGAGELF
13	TRBV7-3	TRBD1	ASSLMSGGYNEQF
15	TRBV5-8	TRBD1	ASSLAFKGASPDTQY
13	TRBV7-9	NA	ASSADTGSNQPQH
14	TRBV5-6	NA	ASRISGTKGSYEQY
12	TRBV5-1	NA	ASSLGGNQETQY
15	TRBV5-1	NA	ASSAGTAGGSYNEQF
13	TRBV30	TRBD1	AWSGGGPTNEKLF
12	TRBV6-5	NA	ASSRTDGGNTIY
15	TRBV19	NA	ASSISIGGVGGTEAF
14	TRBV5-1	NA	ASSSRAAVNTGELF
13	TRBV6-7	NA	ASSPGTRLNGELF
13	TRBV21-1	NA	ASSTRGGRRVEQY
12	TRBV7-2	NA	ASSLGQSYNEQF
12	TRBV29-1	TRBD2	SVPPSGMMHTQY
15	TRBV27	NA	ASSLRAEGWSSYEQY
13	TRBV7-2	NA	ASSLGEWNTGELF
11	TRBV6-5	NA	ASSYTENTEAF
14	TRBV5-1	TRBD2	ASNAYTSGGLSEQF
12	TRBV18	TRBD1	ASSLNRGGTEAF
13	TRBV9	TRBD2	ASSVGASGAYEQY
11	TRBV5-1	TRBD1	ASSLGGPRGYT
14	TRBV2	NA	ASSVIGGAGVQPQH
13	TRBV6-5	TRBD2	ASSKTGTSKPEQY
11	TRBV16	TRBD2	ASSQSRLAGEF
12	TRBV19	TRBD1	ASSPRTGGYGYT
16	TRBV19	NA	ASSAKGGGWNSYNEQF
13	TRBV28	NA	ASCYLEFSNQPQH
14	TRBV19	TRBD1	ASSTGQGRAGNTIY
11	TRBV14	TRBD1	ASSQIITGTAF
13	TRBV7-2	TRBD2	ASSYLAGVQETQY
11	TRBV15	TRBD1	ATSLDRGYEQY
13	TRBV6-6	NA	ASSYEQGSLREQF
13	TRBV4-1	NA	ASSQVYSSGNTIY
14	TRBV6-5	TRBD2	ASSYFSAGREETQY
13	TRBV6-5	TRBD1	ASSYSGTGAVGYT